The clone carrying this TCR beta chain occurred a few times. Its antigen remains unknown. This specimen comes from a study of T-cell memory formation after mild COVID-19. Broader study findings: Clonal second-wave expansions that peaked on day 37 had unconfirmed SARS-CoV-2 specificity. Some clones that responded turned up in pre-infection memory, which suggests that cross-reactive memory joined in.

TCRdb redid the calling of the 5' RACE reads with MiXCR, one entry per CDR3 protein. The data contain 350,000 to 400,000 distinct CDR3 sequences, 20% to 25% of them singletons. The germline gives CDR1 DFQATT, CDR2 SNEGSKA (reference sequence). The CDR3 runs to 16 residues. V lost 1 base to trimming and J lost 5 bases; unmatched junction nucleotides: 13. J is TRBJ2-5 and V is TRBV20-1; 7 bases are shared with TRBD2. This sequence originates from an adult woman who had mild COVID-19 (a few samples of this study predate the infection). Cell type and time point are not known. Sequences were obtained from PBMCs or a T cell subset sorted from them (not recorded which). In nucleotides, the CDR3 is TGCAGTGCTAGAGGAGTGAGCGGGACCACGCGGGAGACCCAGTACTTC. It yields the protein CSARGVSGTTRETQYF.